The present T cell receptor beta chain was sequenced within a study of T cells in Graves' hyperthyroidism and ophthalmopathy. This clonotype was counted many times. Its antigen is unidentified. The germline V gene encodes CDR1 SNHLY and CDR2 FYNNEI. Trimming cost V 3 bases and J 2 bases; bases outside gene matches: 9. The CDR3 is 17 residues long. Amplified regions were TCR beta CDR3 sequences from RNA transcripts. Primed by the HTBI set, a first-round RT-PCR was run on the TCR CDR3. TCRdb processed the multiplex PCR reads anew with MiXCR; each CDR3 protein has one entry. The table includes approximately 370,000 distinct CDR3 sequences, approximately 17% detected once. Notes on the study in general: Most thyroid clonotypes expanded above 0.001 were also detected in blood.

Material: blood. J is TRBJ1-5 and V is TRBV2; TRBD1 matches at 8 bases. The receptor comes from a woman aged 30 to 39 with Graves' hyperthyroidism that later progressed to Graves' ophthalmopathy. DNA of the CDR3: TGTGCCAGCAGTGACACCCAGGGGGCTATTGGCAATCAGCCCCAGCATTTT. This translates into CASSDTQGAIGNQPQHF.